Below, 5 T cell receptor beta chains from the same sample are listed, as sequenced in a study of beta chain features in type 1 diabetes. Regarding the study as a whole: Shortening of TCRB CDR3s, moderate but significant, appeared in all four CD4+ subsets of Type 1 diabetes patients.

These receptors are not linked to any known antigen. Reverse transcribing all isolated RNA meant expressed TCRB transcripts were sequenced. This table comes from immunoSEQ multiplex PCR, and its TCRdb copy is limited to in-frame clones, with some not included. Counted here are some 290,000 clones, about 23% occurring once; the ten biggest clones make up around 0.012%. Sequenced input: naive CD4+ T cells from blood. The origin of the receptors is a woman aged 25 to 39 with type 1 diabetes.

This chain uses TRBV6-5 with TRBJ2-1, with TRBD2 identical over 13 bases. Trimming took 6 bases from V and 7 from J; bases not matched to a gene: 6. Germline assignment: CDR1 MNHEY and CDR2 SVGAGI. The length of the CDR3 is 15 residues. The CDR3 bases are TGTGCCAGCAGAACTAGCGGGAGGGCCGGTAATGAGCAGTTCTTC. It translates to CASRTSGRAGNEQFF.

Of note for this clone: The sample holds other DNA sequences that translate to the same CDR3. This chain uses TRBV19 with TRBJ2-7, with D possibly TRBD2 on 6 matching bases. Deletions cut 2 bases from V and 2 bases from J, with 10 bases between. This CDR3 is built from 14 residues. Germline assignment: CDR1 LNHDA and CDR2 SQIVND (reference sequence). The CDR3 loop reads CASSILEGPYEQYF. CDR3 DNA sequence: TGTGCCAGTAGTATATTGGAGGGTCCCTACGAGCAGTACTTC.

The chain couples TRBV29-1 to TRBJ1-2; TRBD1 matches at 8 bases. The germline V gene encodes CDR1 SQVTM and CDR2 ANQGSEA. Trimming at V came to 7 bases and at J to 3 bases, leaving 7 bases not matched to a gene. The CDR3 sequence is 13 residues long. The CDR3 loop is CSAGLGQDYGYTF. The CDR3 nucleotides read TGCAGCGCTGGCCTGGGACAGGACTATGGCTACACCTTC.

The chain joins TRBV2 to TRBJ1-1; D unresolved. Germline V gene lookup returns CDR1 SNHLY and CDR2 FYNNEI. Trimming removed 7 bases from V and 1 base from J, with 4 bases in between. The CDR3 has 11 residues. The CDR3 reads CASNSNTEAFF. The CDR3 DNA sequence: TGTGCCAGCAACTCGAACACTGAAGCTTTCTTT. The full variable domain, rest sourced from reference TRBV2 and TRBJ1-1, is EPEVTQTPSHQVTQMGQEVILRCVPISNHLYFYWYRQILGQKVEFLVSFYNNEISEKSEIFDDQFSVERPDGSNFTLKIRSTKLEDSAMYFCASNSNTEAFFGQGTRLTVV.

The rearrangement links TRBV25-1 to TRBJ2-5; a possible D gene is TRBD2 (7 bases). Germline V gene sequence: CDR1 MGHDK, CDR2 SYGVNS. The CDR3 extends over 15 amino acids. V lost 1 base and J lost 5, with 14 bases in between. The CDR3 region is CASSEWGGAGETQYF. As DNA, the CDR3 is TGTGCCAGCAGTGAATGGGGGGGCGCGGGGGAGACCCAGTACTTC.